This entry features one T cell receptor beta chain sequence. Its antigen is unidentified. TCR beta CDR3 region amplification was performed from RNA transcripts. The primer set for the first-round RT-PCR of the TCR CDR3 was HTBI. TCRdb independently ran MiXCR on the multiplex PCR reads; one entry per CDR3 protein. Here the sample spans 500,000 to 800,000 distinct CDR3 sequences, about 45% being singletons. The CDR3 spans 13 residues. V lost 6 bases, J lost 6 bases, and 14 bases lay in between. In germline, CDR1 is ENHRY, CDR2 SYGVKD. Uncontrolled infections, other autoimmune diseases, pregnancy or lactation led to exclusion of patients. The record originates from a study of T cells in Graves' hyperthyroidism and ophthalmopathy. Points from the study as a whole: From stable hyperthyroidism, ophthalmopathy was separated by a 13 V-J model.

The material sequenced was peripheral blood or thyroid tissue (not recorded which). The origin of this receptor is an adult man with Graves' disease, either hyperthyroidism or ophthalmopathy (not recorded which). The rearrangement uses TRBV10-3 and TRBJ1-1; no clear D gene. CDR3 nucleotides: TGTGCCATCAGGGAGGCAGCAAATGCTGAAGCTTTCTTT. Translation gives CAIREAANAEAFF.